This paragraph covers one T cell receptor (beta chain) sequence. These data come from a study of blood T cell repertoires in COVID-19. Study in general: Collection of acute and convalescent COVID-19 samples took place in the United States, Italy and Spain. T cells, B-cell-depleted T cells, or PBMCs provided the cDNA or gDNA that served as material.

Per the study methods: Estimated nucleated cell counts came from reference gene primer amplification. Assay used: immunoSEQ multiplex PCR; TCRdb lists only in-frame clones, some missing. V, J and clone size were drawn from that table, and D and trimming were deduced from the DNA. The top ten clones hold around 0.5% of a sample with over 150,000 clones, 90% to 95% of them seen once. Sequenced input: peripheral blood. This TCR came from a man over 45 with acute or convalescent COVID-19.

CDR3 amino acids: CASSGTGSNEKLFF. CDR3 nucleotides: TGTGCCAGCAGCGGGACAGGGAGCAATGAAAAACTGTTTTTT. The J gene is TRBJ1-4, the V gene TRBV9, with TRBD1 matching over 8 bases. With V trimmed by 3 bases and J by 5 bases, 3 bases remained unmatched. There are 14 residues in the CDR3. The germline V gene has CDR1 SGDLS and CDR2 YYNGEE.